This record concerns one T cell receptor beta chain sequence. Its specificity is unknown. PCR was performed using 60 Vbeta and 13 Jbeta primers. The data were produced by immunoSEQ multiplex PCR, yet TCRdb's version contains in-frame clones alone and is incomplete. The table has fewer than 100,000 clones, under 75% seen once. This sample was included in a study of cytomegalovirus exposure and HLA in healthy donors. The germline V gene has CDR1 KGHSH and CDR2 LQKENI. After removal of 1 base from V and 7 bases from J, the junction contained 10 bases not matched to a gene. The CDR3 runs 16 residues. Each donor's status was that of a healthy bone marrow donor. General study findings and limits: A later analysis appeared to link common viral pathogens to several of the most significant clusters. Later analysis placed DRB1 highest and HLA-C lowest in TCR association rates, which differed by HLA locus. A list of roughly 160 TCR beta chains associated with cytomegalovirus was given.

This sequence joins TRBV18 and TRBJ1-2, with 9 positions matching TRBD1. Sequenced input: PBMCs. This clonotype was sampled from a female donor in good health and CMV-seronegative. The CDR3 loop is CASSPLPQQGAGGYTF. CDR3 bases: TGTGCCAGCTCACCACTTCCCCAACAGGGGGCAGGTGGCTACACCTTC.